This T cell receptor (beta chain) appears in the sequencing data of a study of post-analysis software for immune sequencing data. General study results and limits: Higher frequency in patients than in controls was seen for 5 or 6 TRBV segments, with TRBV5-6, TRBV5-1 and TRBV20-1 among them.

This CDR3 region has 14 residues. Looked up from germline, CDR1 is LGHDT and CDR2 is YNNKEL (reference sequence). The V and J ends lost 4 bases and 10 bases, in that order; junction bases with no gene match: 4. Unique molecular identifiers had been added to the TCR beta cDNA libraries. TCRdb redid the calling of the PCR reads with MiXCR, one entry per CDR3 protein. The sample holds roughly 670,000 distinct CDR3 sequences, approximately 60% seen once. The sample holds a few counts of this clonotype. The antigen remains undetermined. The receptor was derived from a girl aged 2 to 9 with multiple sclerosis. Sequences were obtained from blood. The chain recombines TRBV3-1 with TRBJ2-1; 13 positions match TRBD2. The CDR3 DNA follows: TGTGCCAGCAGCCGCGGACTAGCGGGAGAGGAGCAGTTCTTC. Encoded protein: CASSRGLAGEEQFF.